This T cell receptor (beta chain) was documented in a study of blood T cells in healthy people across ages (dated by TCRdb to between 2014 and 2016). With respect to the entire study: In model experiments, template switching captured about one uniquely barcoded TCR beta cDNA molecule for every two T cells. Using the same blood draw, the study looked at two additional independent replicas of 1 million unique cDNA reads for two donors, one aged 18 to 29 and the other aged 80 or older. To track age-related changes in TCR beta repertoire diversity, the study relied on deep sequencing normalized with unique cDNA molecular identifiers. Donors were grouped into four age groups: young (average approximately 16 years), middle-aged (around 39), aged (about 59) and long-lived (just over 80). Summary of the overall study and its limitations: Since profiling was done on bulk unsorted PBMCs, naive and antigen-experienced compartments could not be conclusively compared. Compared with the aged group, the long-lived group had more naive CD4+ T cells, fewer expanded clones and increased TCR diversity, suggesting age selection. Because the CMV infection status of the donors was unknown, age-related changes in expanded clonotypes may potentially have been confounded. As age increased, observed TCR beta diversity per million T cells dropped in a roughly linear way, and a significant reduction was already evident by age approximately 40. Estimates of total diversity based on one million sequenced T cells were regarded as lower bounds and as underestimates. The percentage of naive T cells measured by flow cytometry correlated strongly with observed TCR beta diversity.

Turning to this clonotype: Its antigen specificity is not known. No base qualities exist here, and no much larger clone lies one base off it.

The roughly 39 donors, aged 6 to 90 years, were systemically healthy Caucasian individuals from Russia. Roughly 10 milliliters of peripheral blood were drawn from each donor into EDTA-treated Vacutainer tubes. Ficoll-Paque density-gradient centrifugation was used to isolate PBMCs, with at least 6.5 million per sample. Trizol reagent was used to extract total RNA from the PBMCs, yielding at least 5 micrograms per sample. Naive CD45RAhigh/CD27high T cell percentages were measured by flow cytometry on a PBMC aliquot from every donor. The library was made by 5' RACE. Reads for this sample came from an Illumina HiSeq 2500. A second PCR of about 6 to 12 cycles was performed with a sample-barcoded 5' primer and a J-beta primer mix. Each TCR beta cDNA molecule received a unique molecular identifier from a template-switch 5' adaptor carrying 12 random nucleotides. At least 3 million CDR3-containing paired-end reads were obtained from each sample. The Mint cDNA synthesis kit, primed by a TRBC-specific oligonucleotide, was used to synthesize first-strand cDNA from all RNA. After uracil-DNA glycosylase treatment, a first 18-cycle PCR used universal primers M1SS and BC2_uni_R on all cDNA. From the authors' description of their analysis: Each sample was normalized by randomly selecting 1 million high-quality reads, each carrying a distinct molecular identifier. Reads sharing molecular identifiers were discarded rather than binned into consensus sequences. CDR3 identification, clonotype clustering and error correction used MiTCR with a Q25 quality threshold and the strictest error-elimination algorithm. A nonparametric unseen species model with Euler transformation was used to estimate a lower bound on total TCR beta diversity. TCRdb cleaned the public reads at Q25 with fastp, built clones with MiXCR and kept in-frame beta chains. Entries are consolidated by CDR3 protein sequence, retaining the most common genes and DNA. These V and J calls rely on TCRdb rather than the paper's analysis. The table for this sample lists hundreds of thousands of distinct CDR3 sequences; about 25% of them were counted only once. The ten biggest clones cover under 9.5% of the sample.

Measured from the cysteine to the phenylalanine, the CDR3 is 15 residues long. The read is trimmed to its CDR3 DNA, 45 bases read in frame from base 1. The junction shows trimming of 7 bases on V and 4 bases on J, plus 16 bases between the germline ends. Taken from the germline V gene, the CDR1 and CDR2 loops are SGHTA and FQGNSA. These data also formed part of another study, on T cells of mothers and their children. The second paper further reports: Donors were nine systemically healthy Caucasian individuals: three mothers and their six children. cDNA synthesis used all of the extracted RNA, with 1.5 ug of RNA in each 15 ul reaction. In the second PCR, sample barcodes and 2-4 random nucleotides were introduced via the M1S primer. Over 9.5 million TCR beta CDR3 reads were obtained for each mother, and some 3.1 million reads were obtained for each child. In both related and unrelated pairs, thymic selection shapes the output of TCR recombination in a similar way, with inherited differences having only a minor effect. Related mother-child pairs always showed normalized repertoire overlap that was slightly higher than in unrelated mother-child pairs, though the difference was never significant. Persistent microchimeric T cell clones were not detected, at a sensitivity of about 100 clones per million clonotypes. To look for features that set related mother-child pairs apart from unrelated individuals, the researchers ran deep NGS to compare the TCR beta repertoires of mothers and children. Mothers averaged about 40 +/- 4 years of age and children averaged 11 +/- 4 years. After adapter ligation was performed with NEBNext reagents, the libraries were sequenced on an Illumina HiSeq 2000 with 100+100 nt paired-end reads. To avoid cross-contamination, the mother libraries and the child libraries were prepared a month apart and sequenced in separate runs. Each donor had between 500,000 and 2,000,000 distinct TCR beta clonotypes identified. Naive TCR beta clonotypes were estimated from low-frequency clonotypes matched to each donor's FACS-determined naive share, without sorting.

This clonotype originated in a boy aged 5-17 years in good health. Recombination linked TRBV7-2 to TRBJ1-4; possibly the D gene is TRBD1, per 6 matching bases. The sequenced sample was blood. CDR3 region: CASTLRGGLNEKLFF. The nucleotide sequence reads TGTGCCAGCACCCTGAGGGGGGGCCTTAATGAAAAACTGTTTTTT.